These T cell receptor beta chains were read from a single sample in a study of shared clonotypes between healthy human individuals. Data came from immunoSEQ multiplex PCR; TCRdb stores just in-frame clones and leaves some out. Altogether approximately 840,000 clones are present, 95% to 97% being singletons, with the ten largest covering around 0.25%. Sequencing input: naive CD8+ T cells sorted from blood. The receptors derive from a man aged 25-45 years in good health. The CDR3 runs from the conserved cysteine through the conserved F or W. A D gene is named only where the DNA matches it firmly. Only part of the rows carry a size: once, few, many, or a class if the clone is expanded.

CDR3 protein: CASSSGQEQYF
CDR3 DNA: TGTGCCAGCAGCTCAGGACAGGAGCAGTACTTC
clone size: -
V gene: TRBV7-9
D gene: -
J gene: TRBJ2-7

CDR3 protein: CATSMDRYEQYF
CDR3 DNA: TGTGCCACCAGCATGGACCGTTACGAGCAGTACTTC
clone size: once
V gene: TRBV15
D gene: -
J gene: TRBJ2-7

CDR3 protein: CASSVRPTGPLTDTQYF
CDR3 DNA: TGTGCCAGCAGCGTACGCCCTACAGGGCCCCTCACAGATACGCAGTATTTT
clone size: -
V gene: TRBV9
D gene: -
J gene: TRBJ2-3

CDR3 protein: CASNTAMGGGHEQYF
CDR3 DNA: TGTGCCAGCAACACTGCAATGGGGGGCGGGCACGAGCAGTACTTC
clone size: -
V gene: TRBV6-6
D gene: -
J gene: TRBJ2-7

CDR3 protein: CASSTEDSPYEETQYF
CDR3 DNA: TGTGCCAGCAGCACAGAAGACAGCCCTTACGAAGAGACCCAGTACTTC
clone size: -
V gene: TRBV11-2
D gene: -
J gene: TRBJ2-5

CDR3 protein: CASSVTGPGELFF
CDR3 DNA: TGTGCCAGTAGCGTGACAGGCCCCGGGGAGCTGTTTTTT
clone size: -
V gene: TRBV19
D gene: -
J gene: TRBJ2-2

CDR3 protein: CASSSTGGENTIYF
CDR3 DNA: TGTGCCAGCAGTTCGACAGGGGGCGAAAACACCATATATTTT
clone size: -
V gene: TRBV27
D gene: TRBD1
J gene: TRBJ1-3

CDR3 protein: CSVELSGTSHIRRADEQFF
CDR3 DNA: TGCAGCGTTGAATTATCCGGGACTAGCCATATACGACGAGCCGATGAGCAGTTCTTC
clone size: -
V gene: TRBV29-1
D gene: TRBD2
J gene: TRBJ2-1

CDR3 protein: CASSDEGLKQGQFF
CDR3 DNA: TGTGCCAGCAGTGATGAAGGCTTGAAACAGGGGCAGTTCTTC
clone size: -
V gene: TRBV2
D gene: -
J gene: TRBJ2-1

CDR3 protein: CASARDRGANEQFF
CDR3 DNA: TGTGCCAGCGCCCGGGACAGGGGGGCCAATGAGCAGTTCTTC
clone size: -
V gene: TRBV27
D gene: TRBD1
J gene: TRBJ2-1

CDR3 protein: CASSLQRSTDTQYF
CDR3 DNA: TGTGCCAGCAGTTTACAGCGGAGCACAGATACGCAGTATTTT
clone size: -
V gene: TRBV27
D gene: -
J gene: TRBJ2-3

CDR3 protein: CASSLGRSNEQFF
CDR3 DNA: TGTGCCAGCAGCTTAGGGCGGAGCAATGAGCAGTTCTTC
clone size: -
V gene: TRBV7-3
D gene: -
J gene: TRBJ2-1

CDR3 protein: CASSPRWTETAGELFF
CDR3 DNA: TGTGCCAGCAGCCCACGGTGGACAGAAACCGCCGGGGAGCTGTTTTTT
clone size: -
V gene: TRBV7-9
D gene: -
J gene: TRBJ2-2

CDR3 protein: CASSSSGDEQYF
CDR3 DNA: TGTGCCAGCAGCTCTTCCGGCGACGAGCAGTACTTC
clone size: -
V gene: TRBV7-9
D gene: -
J gene: TRBJ2-7

CDR3 protein: CASTNTGQFNTEAFF
CDR3 DNA: TGTGCCAGCACCAACACGGGACAGTTTAACACTGAAGCTTTCTTT
clone size: -
V gene: TRBV7-9
D gene: TRBD1
J gene: TRBJ1-1

CDR3 protein: CASSEDVSGDLTDTQYF
CDR3 DNA: TGTGCCAGCAGTGAGGACGTCAGCGGGGACCTCACAGATACGCAGTATTTT
clone size: -
V gene: TRBV6-1
D gene: TRBD2
J gene: TRBJ2-3

CDR3 protein: CASSLEGAAQPQHF
CDR3 DNA: TGTGCCAGCAGCCTGGAGGGGGCGGCTCAGCCCCAGCATTTT
clone size: few
V gene: TRBV28
D gene: TRBD1
J gene: TRBJ1-5

CDR3 protein: CASSDFSYEQYF
CDR3 DNA: TGTGCCAGCAGTGACTTCTCCTACGAGCAGTACTTC
clone size: -
V gene: TRBV6-4
D gene: -
J gene: TRBJ2-7

CDR3 protein: CASSAGGTPGLAGNEQFF
CDR3 DNA: TGTGCCAGCAGCGCAGGTGGGACCCCGGGACTAGCGGGAAATGAGCAGTTCTTC
clone size: -
V gene: TRBV9
D gene: TRBD2
J gene: TRBJ2-1

CDR3 protein: CASQTGVHNEQFF
CDR3 DNA: TGTGCCAGCCAGACAGGGGTCCACAATGAGCAGTTCTTC
clone size: -
V gene: TRBV28
D gene: TRBD1
J gene: TRBJ2-1

CDR3 protein: CASSLVNRDKNYGYTF
CDR3 DNA: TGTGCCAGCAGCTTAGTGAACCGGGACAAGAACTATGGCTACACCTTC
clone size: -
V gene: TRBV7-9
D gene: -
J gene: TRBJ1-2

CDR3 protein: CASSPAGGIFYEQYF
CDR3 DNA: TGTGCCAGTAGTCCCGCCGGGGGGATTTTCTACGAGCAGTACTTC
clone size: -
V gene: TRBV19
D gene: TRBD2
J gene: TRBJ2-7

CDR3 protein: CASSKVDENLNTEAFF
CDR3 DNA: TGTGCCAGCAGCAAAGTCGACGAGAATTTGAACACTGAAGCTTTCTTT
clone size: -
V gene: TRBV21-1
D gene: -
J gene: TRBJ1-1

CDR3 protein: CASSLGTANTEAFF
CDR3 DNA: TGTGCCAGCAGCTTAGGGACAGCGAACACTGAAGCTTTCTTT
clone size: -
V gene: TRBV11-1
D gene: -
J gene: TRBJ1-1

CDR3 protein: CSPRGLAGSGGLTDTQYF
CDR3 DNA: TGCAGCCCCCGGGGACTAGCGGGGAGTGGAGGCCTCACAGATACGCAGTATTTT
clone size: -
V gene: TRBV29-1
D gene: TRBD2
J gene: TRBJ2-3

CDR3 protein: CASSLGRGDRYEQYF
CDR3 DNA: TGTGCCAGCAGCTTAGGGAGAGGGGACCGCTACGAGCAGTACTTC
clone size: -
V gene: TRBV7-6
D gene: -
J gene: TRBJ2-7

CDR3 protein: CASSLWGQGNEKLFF
CDR3 DNA: TGTGCCAGCAGCTTATGGGGACAGGGAAATGAAAAACTGTTTTTT
clone size: -
V gene: TRBV7-9
D gene: TRBD1
J gene: TRBJ1-4

CDR3 protein: CATKKGDLDTGELFF
CDR3 DNA: TGTGCCACCAAGAAAGGGGATCTGGACACCGGGGAGCTGTTTTTT
clone size: once
V gene: TRBV27
D gene: -
J gene: TRBJ2-2

CDR3 protein: CASSPRTGSVRETQYF
CDR3 DNA: TGTGCCAGCAGCCCCCGGACAGGGTCTGTGAGGGAGACCCAGTACTTC
clone size: -
V gene: TRBV7-9
D gene: TRBD1
J gene: TRBJ2-5

CDR3 protein: CASSRTGSLAEEQYF
CDR3 DNA: TGTGCCAGCAGCCGCACTGGGTCACTAGCGGAAGAGCAGTACTTC
clone size: -
V gene: TRBV7-3
D gene: TRBD2
J gene: TRBJ2-7

CDR3 protein: CASSLAGDYTLEEQYF
CDR3 DNA: TGTGCCAGCAGCCTAGCGGGGGACTACACGCTGGAGGAGCAGTACTTC
clone size: -
V gene: TRBV5-4
D gene: TRBD2
J gene: TRBJ2-7

CDR3 protein: CASSQARTGPYGYTF
CDR3 DNA: TGCGCCAGCAGCCAAGCTAGGACAGGGCCCTATGGCTACACCTTC
clone size: -
V gene: TRBV4-1
D gene: TRBD1
J gene: TRBJ1-2

CDR3 protein: CASSREGSSYEQYF
CDR3 DNA: TGTGCCAGCAGTAGGGAGGGGAGCTCCTACGAGCAGTACTTC
clone size: -
V gene: TRBV7-2
D gene: TRBD2
J gene: TRBJ2-7

CDR3 protein: CASSPTGQGIWEQYF
CDR3 DNA: TGCGCCAGCAGCCCCACGGGACAGGGCATTTGGGAGCAGTACTTC
clone size: -
V gene: TRBV5-1
D gene: TRBD1
J gene: TRBJ2-7

CDR3 protein: CASRGDSSYEQYF
CDR3 DNA: TGTGCCAGCAGGGGGGACAGCTCCTACGAGCAGTACTTC
clone size: once
V gene: TRBV2
D gene: TRBD1
J gene: TRBJ2-7

CDR3 protein: CASSLGDRVQPYEQYF
CDR3 DNA: TGTGCCAGCAGCTTAGGGGACAGGGTGCAACCCTACGAGCAGTACTTC
clone size: -
V gene: TRBV7-8
D gene: TRBD1
J gene: TRBJ2-7

CDR3 protein: CASSPGGAGETQYF
CDR3 DNA: TGTGCCAGCAGCCCAGGGGGAGCTGGAGAGACCCAGTACTTC
clone size: -
V gene: TRBV7-9
D gene: TRBD1
J gene: TRBJ2-5

CDR3 protein: CASSSLGGGPRYNEQFF
CDR3 DNA: TGTGCCAGCAGTTCCCTAGGGGGAGGGCCGAGGTACAATGAGCAGTTCTTC
clone size: -
V gene: TRBV27
D gene: -
J gene: TRBJ2-1

CDR3 protein: CASSKKGGLFSTDTQYF
CDR3 DNA: TGTGCCAGCAGCAAAAAGGGGGGACTCTTTAGCACAGATACGCAGTATTTT
clone size: -
V gene: TRBV21-1
D gene: -
J gene: TRBJ2-3

CDR3 protein: CASSPRWTSGRSSYEQYF
CDR3 DNA: TGTGCCAGCAGCCCCCGGTGGACTAGCGGACGAAGCTCCTACGAGCAGTACTTC
clone size: -
V gene: TRBV7-9
D gene: TRBD2
J gene: TRBJ2-7

CDR3 protein: CATSRALAGANEQFF
CDR3 DNA: TGTGCCACCAGCAGAGCACTAGCGGGAGCCAATGAGCAGTTCTTC
clone size: -
V gene: TRBV15
D gene: TRBD2
J gene: TRBJ2-1

CDR3 protein: CASSQDNWELFF
CDR3 DNA: TGTGCCAGCAGCCAAGATAATTGGGAGCTGTTTTTT
clone size: once
V gene: TRBV4-2
D gene: -
J gene: TRBJ2-2

CDR3 protein: CASTKGRREPTQETQYF
CDR3 DNA: TGTGCCAGCACCAAGGGACGACGAGAACCTACCCAAGAGACCCAGTACTTC
clone size: -
V gene: TRBV21-1
D gene: -
J gene: TRBJ2-5

CDR3 protein: CASSLGEETQYF
CDR3 DNA: TGTGCCAGCAGTCTAGGAGAAGAGACCCAGTACTTC
clone size: -
V gene: TRBV5-5
D gene: -
J gene: TRBJ2-5

CDR3 protein: CASSDPRDTDTEAFF
CDR3 DNA: TGTGCCAGCAGTGACCCTCGGGACACCGACACTGAAGCTTTCTTT
clone size: -
V gene: TRBV2
D gene: -
J gene: TRBJ1-1

CDR3 protein: CASSNSGSWVEQFF
CDR3 DNA: TGTGCCAGCAGTAACAGCGGGAGCTGGGTTGAGCAGTTCTTC
clone size: -
V gene: TRBV27
D gene: TRBD2
J gene: TRBJ2-1

CDR3 protein: CASMQGWYDQPQHF
CDR3 DNA: TGTGCCAGCATGCAGGGTTGGTACGATCAGCCCCAGCATTTT
clone size: once
V gene: TRBV6-1
D gene: -
J gene: TRBJ1-5

CDR3 protein: CASSPGPDPSLYEQYF
CDR3 DNA: TGTGCCAGCAGTCCGGGACCCGACCCTTCACTCTACGAGCAGTACTTC
clone size: -
V gene: TRBV27
D gene: -
J gene: TRBJ2-7

CDR3 protein: CASSFTLAGGYEQFF
CDR3 DNA: TGTGCCAGCAGCTTTACACTAGCGGGAGGCTATGAGCAGTTCTTC
clone size: -
V gene: TRBV7-6
D gene: TRBD2
J gene: TRBJ2-1

CDR3 protein: CASSYGTSGFSYNEQFF
CDR3 DNA: TGTGCCAGTAGCTACGGGACTAGCGGATTCTCCTACAATGAGCAGTTCTTC
clone size: -
V gene: TRBV19
D gene: TRBD2
J gene: TRBJ2-1